These 27 T cell receptor beta chains originate from one sample sequenced in a study of CD8 T cells in ankylosing spondylitis. Findings and limits, study-wide: Among TCR beta sequences, a motif of under 10 highly homologous variants appeared characteristic of ankylosing spondylitis blood.

These receptors are not linked to any known antigen. TCRdb redid the calling of the 5' RACE reads with MiXCR, one entry per CDR3 protein. The sample has more than 650,000 distinct CDR3 sequences; 10% to 15% are singletons. Sequences were obtained from blood, either unsorted or a sorted T cell fraction (not recorded which). All receptors come from a male donor with ankylosing spondylitis.

This chain joins TRBV20-1 and TRBJ2-3, with 11 bases fitting TRBD2. The CDR3 totals 15 residues. V was clipped by 5 bases and J by 2 bases; unmatched bases: 6. The germline V gene has CDR1 DFQATT and CDR2 SNEGSKA (reference sequence). The CDR3 nucleotides read TGCAGTGCTCCTAGGGGACTAGCGGACACAGATACGCAGTATTTT. The encoded protein is CSAPRGLADTDTQYF.

The chain links TRBV3-1 to TRBJ1-2; unclear D gene. This CDR3 spans 13 amino acids. Germline CDR1 reads LGHDT; CDR2 reads YNNKEL (reference sequence). With 4 bases removed from V and 8 bases from J, the gap between germline ends came to 14 bases. DNA of the CDR3: TGTGCCAGCAGCCCCATATCGCGGGTCGGCTACACCTTC. As protein: CASSPISRVGYTF. The full variable domain, rest sourced from reference TRBV3-1 and TRBJ1-2, is DTAVSQTPKYLVTQMGNDKSIKCEQNLGHDTMYWYKQDSKKFLKIMFSYNNKELIINETVPNRFSPKSPDKAHLNLHINSLELGDSAVYFCASSPISRVGYTFGSGTRLTVV.

The J gene is TRBJ2-1, the V gene TRBV7-3; D ambiguous. This CDR3 region has 16 residues. Germline lookup yields CDR1 SGHTA and CDR2 FQGTGA. With 2 bases removed from V and 4 bases from J, the gap between germline ends came to 15 bases. CDR3 nucleotide sequence: TGTGCCAGCAGCTTAGTTTTGAGCACGGAATACAATGAGCAGTTCTTC. Protein: CASSLVLSTEYNEQFF.

This clonotype was detected a few times. The chain combines TRBV7-2 with TRBJ2-5; D is unresolved. The V gene's germline CDR1 is SGHTA and CDR2 FQGNSA. The length of the CDR3 is 15 residues. Trimming took off 1 base at V and 2 bases at J, with 11 bases between the two ends. This chain's CDR3 is CASSLGSTFQETQYF. Here the CDR3 DNA reads TGTGCCAGCAGCTTAGGGAGTACCTTTCAAGAGACCCAGTACTTC.

This clonotype came up a few times. V is TRBV20-1 and J is TRBJ1-6; 7 positions agree with TRBD1. Trimming removed 2 bases from V and 7 bases from J; junction bases left unmatched: 5. The CDR3 is 14 residues long. The germline V gene has CDR1 DFQATT and CDR2 SNEGSKA (reference sequence). DNA of the CDR3: TGCAGTGCTAGAAGGGACAGCCAAAATTCACCCCTCCACTTT. Translated, it gives CSARRDSQNSPLHF.

V gene TRBV6-5 combines with J gene TRBJ2-6, with D possibly TRBD2 on 5 matching bases. The V end lost 2 bases, the J end lost 0 bases, and 11 bases lay between the germline ends. The length of the CDR3 is 17 residues. Germline CDR1 MNHEY, CDR2 SVGAGI. Here the CDR3 reads CASSYLGVSSGANVLTF. The CDR3 nucleotides are TGTGCCAGCAGTTACCTCGGGGTCTCCTCTGGGGCCAACGTCCTGACTTTC.

This clonotype was detected a few times. This chain joins TRBV7-9 and TRBJ1-3; D call uncertain. The CDR3 is 15 amino acids. The V end was cut by 4 bases, the J end by 0 bases, with 10 bases between. Per germline, CDR1 SEHNR and CDR2 FQNEAQ (reference sequence). The CDR3 sequence: CASSWLLSSGNTIYF. The CDR3 DNA follows: TGTGCCAGCAGCTGGCTCTTAAGCTCTGGAAACACCATATATTTT.

The table lists this clonotype with a few counts. This sequence joins TRBV15 and TRBJ1-5, with 8 bases matching TRBD1. V trimming: 0 bases; J trimming: 5 bases; junction bases outside the gene matches: 3. The CDR3 is made up of 15 amino acids. Germline assignment: CDR1 LNHNV and CDR2 YYDKDF (reference sequence). The CDR3 loop is CATSRDHRGYQPQHF. The CDR3 DNA reads TGTGCCACCAGCAGAGATCACAGGGGGTATCAGCCCCAGCATTTT.

There are many counts of this clonotype. The genes are TRBV5-1 and TRBJ2-1, with TRBD1 matching 9 bases. V dropped 5 bases and J dropped 4; count of bases not matched to a gene: 7. Per germline, CDR1 SGHRS and CDR2 YFSETQ. CDR3 length: 15 amino acids. CDR3 amino acids: CASRTGTGRYNEQFF. CDR3 DNA sequence: TGCGCCAGCAGGACCGGGACAGGGAGGTACAATGAGCAGTTCTTC. Looking up the rest from reference TRBV5-1 and TRBJ2-1 gives the full variable domain: KAGVTQTPRYLIKTRGQQVTLSCSPISGHRSVSWYQQTPGQGLQFLFEYFSETQRNKGNFPGRFSGRQFSNSRSEMNVSTLELGDSALYLCASRTGTGRYNEQFFGPGTRLTVL.

This clonotype was counted at least ten times. This chain uses TRBV7-2 with TRBJ2-1; D is unclear. Trimming left V 1 base short and J 7 bases short, with 11 bases between. The germline V gene encodes CDR1 SGHTA and CDR2 FQGNSA. This CDR3 has 14 residues. The CDR3 DNA is TGTGCCAGCAGCTTAGACCCCGGACGTAATGAGCAGTTCTTC. Translated, it gives CASSLDPGRNEQFF.

At least ten counts were recorded for this clonotype. The V and J genes are TRBV5-1 and TRBJ1-1, with D uncertain. CDR1 and CDR2 from the germline V gene are SGHRS and YFSETQ. The CDR3 extends over 14 amino acids. The germline V and J ends were trimmed by 1 base and 1 base, with 8 bases remaining between them. This CDR3 reads CASSLTTENTEAFF. The CDR3 nucleotides are TGCGCCAGCAGCTTGACAACAGAGAACACTGAAGCTTTCTTT.

In this sample, this clonotype turned up a few times. This chain connects TRBV20-1 to TRBJ2-3; a possible D gene is TRBD2 (6 bases). The CDR3 spans 14 residues. V gave up 6 bases and J gave up 1 base, with 14 bases separating them. Germline assignment: CDR1 DFQATT and CDR2 SNEGSKA (reference sequence). CDR3 protein: CSARRDGGTDTQYF. DNA for the CDR3: TGCAGTGCACGGCGGGATGGGGGCACAGATACGCAGTATTTT.

The chain links TRBV6-5 to TRBJ2-3, with a weak D call TRBD1 (5 bases). Trimming left V 2 bases short and J 4 bases short, with 10 bases between. This CDR3 spans 14 amino acids. CDR1 and CDR2 (germline): MNHEY, SVGAGI. CDR3 residues: CASSYGSRADTQYF. CDR3 nucleotides: TGTGCCAGCAGTTACGGTAGCAGGGCAGATACGCAGTATTTT.

This clonotype was detected many times. The J gene is TRBJ1-1, the V gene TRBV20-1; TRBD1 matches 7 bases. CDR3 length: 14 residues. The V segment lost 7 bases and the J segment 3 bases; nucleotides outside the gene matches: 11. Germline CDR1 and CDR2: DFQATT and SNEGSKA (reference sequence). The CDR3 nucleotides read TGCAGTGAACCGGGACAGCCTCCCCACACTGAAGCTTTCTTT. Its protein is CSEPGQPPHTEAFF.

The chain has TRBV7-8 and TRBJ2-3; D not certain. V was clipped by 2 bases and J by 4 bases, with 13 bases between them. The germline CDR1 and CDR2 sequences are SGHVS and FQNEAQ. The CDR3 runs 15 residues. CDR3 amino acids: CASSLRWLDSDTQYF. For the CDR3, the DNA is TGTGCCAGCAGCTTACGATGGCTAGATTCAGATACGCAGTATTTT. Drawing the rest from reference TRBV7-8 and TRBJ2-3, the complete variable domain is GAGVSQSPRYKVAKRGQDVALRCDPISGHVSLFWYQQALGQGPEFLTYFQNEAQLDKSGLPSDRFFAERPEGSVSTLKIQRTQQEDSAVYLCASSLRWLDSDTQYFGPGTRLTVL.

This clonotype was detected a few times. The chain links TRBV28 to TRBJ2-7; possibly TRBD1 or TRBD2 for D (5 bases each). Trimming left V 5 bases short and J 2 bases short, with 16 bases between. This CDR3 has 15 residues. Germline V gives CDR1 MDHEN, CDR2 SYDVKM. The CDR3 DNA sequence: TGTGCCAGCAGTCTACCTGGGATGGGGGCCTACGAGCAGTACTTC. This encodes CASSLPGMGAYEQYF. Full variable domain (remainder filled in from reference TRBV28 and TRBJ2-7): DVKVTQSSRYLVKRTGEKVFLECVQDMDHENMFWYRQDPGLGLRLIYFSYDVKMKEKGDIPEGYSVSREKKERFSLILESASTNQTSMYLCASSLPGMGAYEQYFGPGTRLTVT.

This clonotype was observed at least ten times. J is TRBJ2-5 and V is TRBV29-1; the D call may be TRBD1 or TRBD2 (5 bases each). The CDR3 covers 14 residues. In germline, CDR1 is SQVTM, CDR2 ANQGSEA. V was pared by 8 bases and J by 5 bases, with 21 bases between. This CDR3 is CSLNSGGSGETQYF. CDR3 DNA sequence: TGCAGCTTAAATAGTGGGGGATCGGGTGAGACCCAGTACTTC.

This clonotype was seen a few times. The chain is built from TRBV6-4 and TRBJ2-5; a weak D match, TRBD1 (5 bases). Per germline, CDR1 MRHNA and CDR2 SNTAGT. This CDR3 has 15 amino acids. V lost 2 bases, J lost 3 bases, and 13 bases lay in between. The CDR3 here is CASSDATVTEETQYF. DNA for the CDR3: TGTGCCAGCAGTGACGCGACAGTTACTGAAGAGACCCAGTACTTC.

V is TRBV28 and J is TRBJ2-7; maybe TRBD1 (6 bases). CDR1 is MDHEN and CDR2 is SYDVKM in the germline V gene. V lost 5 bases to trimming and J lost 3 bases, with 17 bases between them. CDR3 length: 15 amino acids. As DNA, the CDR3 is TGTGCCAGCAGTCCTGGGACACCGGGCTACTACGAGCAGTACTTC. This gives the protein CASSPGTPGYYEQYF.

The V and J genes are TRBV5-1 and TRBJ2-1, with D hard to call. Per germline, CDR1 SGHRS and CDR2 YFSETQ. The ends were cut back, 6 bases at V and 0 bases at J, with 10 bases in the middle. The CDR3 contains 14 residues. The CDR3 here is CASKQSGSYNEQFF. Written as DNA, the CDR3 is TGCGCCAGCAAGCAATCGGGCTCCTACAATGAGCAGTTCTTC.

This clonotype was recorded a few times. This chain connects TRBV7-9 to TRBJ2-3, with TRBD1 identical over 9 bases. CDR1 is SEHNR and CDR2 is FQNEAQ in the germline V gene (reference sequence). This CDR3 has 14 residues. V was clipped by 3 bases and J by 5 bases; unmatched bases: 3. The CDR3: CASSLWTGEDTQYF. Written as DNA, the CDR3 is TGTGCCAGCAGCTTGTGGACAGGGGAAGATACGCAGTATTTT.

The chain employs TRBV4-3 and TRBJ2-7; D might be TRBD1 (6 bases). Germline loops: CDR1 LGHNA, CDR2 YSLEER. V lost 0 bases, J lost 0 bases, and 12 bases lay in between. The CDR3 is made up of 16 amino acids. Written as DNA, the CDR3 is TGCGCCAGCAGCCAAGATTACAGGGCGAGCTCCTACGAGCAGTACTTC. Residues: CASSQDYRASSYEQYF.

The chain couples TRBV7-9 to TRBJ1-1; D may be TRBD1 (5 bases). Germline V gives CDR1 SEHNR, CDR2 FQNEAQ (reference sequence). The CDR3 spans 13 residues. V lost 6 bases to trimming and J lost 8 bases, with 16 bases between them. The CDR3 sequence is CASSLPRTKEAFF. The CDR3 DNA reads as TGTGCCAGCAGTCTTCCCCGGACAAAAGAAGCTTTCTTT.

This rearrangement joins TRBV5-1 to TRBJ2-7, with D perhaps being TRBD1 or TRBD2 (5 bases each). CDR1 is SGHRS and CDR2 is YFSETQ in the germline V gene. The CDR3 has 14 residues. V shed 0 bases and J shed 8 bases, with 15 bases lying between them. In DNA, the CDR3 is TGCGCCAGCAGCTTGGTTGCGCCCGAGGGGAAGCAGTACTTC. Translating gives CASSLVAPEGKQYF.

This clonotype was counted only a few times. The chain is built from TRBV5-5 and TRBJ1-2; D gene unclear. From germline, CDR1 is SGHKS and CDR2 YYEKEE (reference sequence). Trimming took off 4 bases at V and 2 bases at J, with 9 bases between the two ends. CDR3 size: 13 residues. Here the CDR3 DNA reads TGTGCCAGCAGCGTCCGGTCAAACTATGGCTACACCTTC. Its protein product is CASSVRSNYGYTF.

This clonotype occurred a few times. The genes are TRBV12-3 or TRBV12-4 and TRBJ2-7; TRBD1 is a possible D gene (6 bases). Trimming took off 6 bases at V and 9 bases at J, with 15 bases between the two ends. The CDR3 loop spans 12 amino acids. CDR3 DNA: TGTGCCAGCAGACCCACAGGGAGTAGGCAGTACTTC. Residues: CASRPTGSRQYF.

This clonotype was found many times. The chain has TRBV4-1 and TRBJ1-5, with a tentative D call TRBD1 (6 bases). Germline loops: CDR1 MGHRA, CDR2 YSYEKL. The CDR3 has 14 residues. Trimming took 2 bases from V and 7 from J, leaving 12 bases between them. The CDR3 here is CASSQPGGGQPQHF. CDR3 DNA: TGCGCCAGCAGCCAACCAGGAGGGGGGCAGCCCCAGCATTTT.